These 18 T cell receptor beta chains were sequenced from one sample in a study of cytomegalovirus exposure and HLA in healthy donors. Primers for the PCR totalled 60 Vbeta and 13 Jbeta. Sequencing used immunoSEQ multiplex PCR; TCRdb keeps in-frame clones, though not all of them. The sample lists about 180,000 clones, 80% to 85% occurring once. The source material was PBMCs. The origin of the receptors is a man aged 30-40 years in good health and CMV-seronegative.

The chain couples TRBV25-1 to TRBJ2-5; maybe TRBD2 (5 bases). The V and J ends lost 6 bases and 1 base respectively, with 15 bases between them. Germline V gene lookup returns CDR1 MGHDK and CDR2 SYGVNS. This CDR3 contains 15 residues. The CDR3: CASSLILGLQETQYF. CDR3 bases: TGTGCCAGCAGCCTCATATTAGGACTCCAAGAGACCCAGTACTTC.

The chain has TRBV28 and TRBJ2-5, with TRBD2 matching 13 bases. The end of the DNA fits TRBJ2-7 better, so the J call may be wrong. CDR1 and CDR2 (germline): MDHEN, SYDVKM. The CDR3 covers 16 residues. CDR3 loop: CASSLGLAGWEYEQYF. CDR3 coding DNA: TGTGCCAGCAGTTTGGGACTAGCGGGATGGGAGTACGAGCAGTACTTC.

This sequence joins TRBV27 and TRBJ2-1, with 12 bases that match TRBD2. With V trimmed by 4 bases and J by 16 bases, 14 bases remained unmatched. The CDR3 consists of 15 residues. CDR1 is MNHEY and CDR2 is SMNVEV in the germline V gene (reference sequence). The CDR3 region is CASSSVLAGGTVGFF. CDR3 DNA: TGTGCCAGCAGTTCCGTACTAGCGGGAGGTACAGTCGGTTTCTTC.

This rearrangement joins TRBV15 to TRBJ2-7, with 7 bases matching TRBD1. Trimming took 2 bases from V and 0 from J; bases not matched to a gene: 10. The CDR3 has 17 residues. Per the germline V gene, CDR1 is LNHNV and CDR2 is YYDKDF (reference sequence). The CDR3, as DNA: TGTGCCACCAGCAGATATACCGGGACAGTTAACTCCTACGAGCAGTACTTC. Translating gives CATSRYTGTVNSYEQYF.

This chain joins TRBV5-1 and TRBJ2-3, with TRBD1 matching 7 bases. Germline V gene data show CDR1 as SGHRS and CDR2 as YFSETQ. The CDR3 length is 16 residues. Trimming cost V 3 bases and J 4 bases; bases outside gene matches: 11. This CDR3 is CASSSPQGSRADTQYF. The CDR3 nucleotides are TGCGCCAGCAGCTCTCCACAGGGGTCTCGCGCAGATACGCAGTATTTT.

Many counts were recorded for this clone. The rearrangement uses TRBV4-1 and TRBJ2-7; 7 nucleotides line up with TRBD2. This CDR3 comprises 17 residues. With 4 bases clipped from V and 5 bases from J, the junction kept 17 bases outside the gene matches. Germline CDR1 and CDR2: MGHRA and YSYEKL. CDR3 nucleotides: TGCGCCAGCAGCCGGGGGGGTTTGGCGGTCCTCGGGAACGAGCAGTACTTC. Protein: CASSRGGLAVLGNEQYF.

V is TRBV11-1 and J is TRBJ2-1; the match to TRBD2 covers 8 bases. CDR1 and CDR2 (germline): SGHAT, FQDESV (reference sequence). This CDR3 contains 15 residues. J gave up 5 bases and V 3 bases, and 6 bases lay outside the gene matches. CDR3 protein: CASSFSGSTNNEQFF. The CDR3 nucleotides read TGTGCCAGCAGCTTCAGCGGGAGCACTAACAATGAGCAGTTCTTC.

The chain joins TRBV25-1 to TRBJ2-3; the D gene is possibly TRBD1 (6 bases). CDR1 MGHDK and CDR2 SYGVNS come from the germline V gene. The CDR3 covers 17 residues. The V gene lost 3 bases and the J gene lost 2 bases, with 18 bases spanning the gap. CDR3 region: CASSEGRDTTLTDTQYF. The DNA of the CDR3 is TGTGCCAGCAGTGAGGGTAGGGACACAACCCTCACAGATACGCAGTATTTT.

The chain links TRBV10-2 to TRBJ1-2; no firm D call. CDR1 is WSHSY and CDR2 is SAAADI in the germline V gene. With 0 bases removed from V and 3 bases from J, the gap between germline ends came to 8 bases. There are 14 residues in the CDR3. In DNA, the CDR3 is TGCGCCAGCAGTGAGTCAGAACTCCACTATGGCTACACCTTC. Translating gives CASSESELHYGYTF.

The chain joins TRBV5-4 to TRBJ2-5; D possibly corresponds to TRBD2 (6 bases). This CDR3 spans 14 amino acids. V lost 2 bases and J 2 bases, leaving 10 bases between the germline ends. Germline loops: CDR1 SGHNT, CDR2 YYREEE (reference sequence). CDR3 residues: CASSLAGTQETQYF. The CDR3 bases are TGTGCCAGCAGCTTAGCGGGCACACAAGAGACCCAGTACTTC.

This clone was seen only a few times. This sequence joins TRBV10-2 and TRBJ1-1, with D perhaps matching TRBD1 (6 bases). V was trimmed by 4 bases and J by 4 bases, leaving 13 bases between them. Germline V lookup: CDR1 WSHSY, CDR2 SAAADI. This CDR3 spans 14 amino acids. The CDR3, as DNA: TGCGCCAGCAGTGCAACAGGGAGGGCCACTGAAGCTTTCTTT. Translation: CASSATGRATEAFF.

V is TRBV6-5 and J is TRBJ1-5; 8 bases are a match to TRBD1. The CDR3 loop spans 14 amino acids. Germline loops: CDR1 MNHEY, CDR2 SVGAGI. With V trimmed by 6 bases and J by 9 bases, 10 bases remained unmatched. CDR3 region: CASRDRATNGPQHF. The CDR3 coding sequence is TGTGCCAGCAGGGACAGGGCGACCAATGGGCCCCAGCATTTT.

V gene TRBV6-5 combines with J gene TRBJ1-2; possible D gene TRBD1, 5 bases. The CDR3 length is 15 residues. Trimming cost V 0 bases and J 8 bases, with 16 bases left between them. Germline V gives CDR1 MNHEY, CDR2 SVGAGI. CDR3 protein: CASSYSEGLKEGYTF. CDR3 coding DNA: TGTGCCAGCAGTTACTCAGAGGGACTGAAAGAAGGCTACACCTTC.

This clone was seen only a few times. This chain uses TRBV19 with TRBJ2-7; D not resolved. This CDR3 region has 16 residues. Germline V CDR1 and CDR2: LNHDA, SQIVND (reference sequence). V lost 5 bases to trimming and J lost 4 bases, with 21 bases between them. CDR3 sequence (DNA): TGTGCCAGTAGTCGCCTATCACGAGCGCCTAGTTACGAGCAGTACTTC. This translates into CASSRLSRAPSYEQYF.

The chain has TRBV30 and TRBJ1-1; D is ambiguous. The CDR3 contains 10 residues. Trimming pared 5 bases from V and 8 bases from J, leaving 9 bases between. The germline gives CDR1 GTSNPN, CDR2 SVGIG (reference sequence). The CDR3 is CAWGRFEAFF. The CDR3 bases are TGTGCCTGGGGCAGGTTCGAAGCTTTCTTT.

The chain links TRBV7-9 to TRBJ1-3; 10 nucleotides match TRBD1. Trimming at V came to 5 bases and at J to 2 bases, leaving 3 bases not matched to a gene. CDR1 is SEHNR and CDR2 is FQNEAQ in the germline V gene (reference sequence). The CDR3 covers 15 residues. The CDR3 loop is CASSGTGEAGNTIYF. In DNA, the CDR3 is TGTGCCAGCAGCGGGACAGGGGAAGCTGGAAACACCATATATTTT.

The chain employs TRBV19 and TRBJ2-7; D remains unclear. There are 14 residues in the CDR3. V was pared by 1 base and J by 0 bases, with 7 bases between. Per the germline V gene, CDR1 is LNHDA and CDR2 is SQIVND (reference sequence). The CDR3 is CASSIAPSSYEQYF. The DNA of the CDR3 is TGTGCCAGTAGTATAGCCCCGAGCTCCTACGAGCAGTACTTC.

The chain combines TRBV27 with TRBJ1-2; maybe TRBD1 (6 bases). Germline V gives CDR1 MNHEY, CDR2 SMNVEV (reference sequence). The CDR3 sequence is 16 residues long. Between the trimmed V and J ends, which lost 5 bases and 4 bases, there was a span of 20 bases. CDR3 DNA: TGTGCCAGCAGTCGAGGGGGAGCACAGGGATCCTATGGCTACACCTTC. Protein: CASSRGGAQGSYGYTF.